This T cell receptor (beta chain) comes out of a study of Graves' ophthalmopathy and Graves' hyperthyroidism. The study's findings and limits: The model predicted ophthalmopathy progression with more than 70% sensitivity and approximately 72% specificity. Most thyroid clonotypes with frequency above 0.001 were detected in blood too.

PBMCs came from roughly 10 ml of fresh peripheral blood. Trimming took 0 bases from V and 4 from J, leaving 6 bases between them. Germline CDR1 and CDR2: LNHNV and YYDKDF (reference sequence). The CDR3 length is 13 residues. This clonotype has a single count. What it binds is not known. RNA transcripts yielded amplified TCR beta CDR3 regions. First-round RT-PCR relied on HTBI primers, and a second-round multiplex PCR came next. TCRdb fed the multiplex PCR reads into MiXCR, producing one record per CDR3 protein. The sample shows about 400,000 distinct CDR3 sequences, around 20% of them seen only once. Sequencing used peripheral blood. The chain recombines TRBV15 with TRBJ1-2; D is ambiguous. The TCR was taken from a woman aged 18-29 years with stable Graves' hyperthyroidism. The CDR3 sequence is CATSRDTAYGYTF. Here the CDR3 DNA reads TGTGCCACCAGCAGAGATACGGCCTATGGCTACACCTTC.